This T cell receptor beta chain was recorded in a study of shared clonotypes between healthy human individuals. Findings and limits, study-wide: Generation of non-shared clonotypes was less probable than generation of clonotypes shared by all four donors. Clonotype sharing among donors was expected to depend on sequencing depth.

The healthy adult donors were HIV-negative and reported no recent acute infections or vaccinations. The data were produced by immunoSEQ multiplex PCR, yet TCRdb's version contains in-frame clones alone and is incomplete. The sample comprises 550,000 to 800,000 clones, around 72% of which are singletons, and over 1.5% rests with the top ten. The CDR3 runs to 15 residues. The V gene's germline CDR1 is MNHNS and CDR2 SASEGT. V lost 4 bases and J 5 bases, leaving 14 bases between the germline ends. Points on this clone: Its antigen is unidentified.

This clonotype originated in a woman in her twenties or thirties in good health. The sequenced sample was memory CD4+ T cells sorted from blood. The sample's subset: CD45RA-negative fraction. This chain joins TRBV6-1 and TRBJ2-2, with D perhaps being TRBD1 or TRBD2 (6 bases each). As DNA, the CDR3 is TGTGCCAGCAGTGGTCGGAGGGGGGAGACCGGGGAGCTGTTTTTT. This encodes CASSGRRGETGELFF.